A selection of T cell receptor beta chains follows, all from one sample in a study of blood T cell repertoires in COVID-19. Sequenced by immunoSEQ multiplex PCR; TCRdb stores in-frame clones only, minus some. In the table there are fewer than 400,000 clones, approximately 88% of which are singletons. The sequencing input was PBMCs or T cells enriched from blood (not recorded which). These receptors all stem from a man between 25 and 39 years old who had recovered from COVID-19. Each CDR3 is given without its conserved first and last residue. D genes are given only for firm matches.

j_gene	d_gene	v_gene	CDR3aa
TRBJ2-2	NA	TRBV4-1	ASSQGLRENTGELF
TRBJ1-1	NA	TRBV3-1/TRBV3-2	ASSQPGAVTEAF
TRBJ1-2	NA	TRBV2	AMLQGNYGYT
TRBJ2-7	NA	TRBV11-3	ASSLKAGAAPTYEQY
TRBJ2-2	NA	TRBV28	ASTALGGADTGELF
TRBJ2-2	NA	TRBV19	ANVAGNTGELF
TRBJ2-7	NA	TRBV7-9	ASSFTQGPYEQY
TRBJ1-4	TRBD1	TRBV2	ASRSGTGVEKLF
TRBJ1-2	NA	TRBV18	ASSPEREYYGYT
TRBJ1-3	NA	TRBV6-5	ASRLMVAGNTIY
TRBJ2-5	NA	TRBV7-3	ASSPDAGETQY
TRBJ1-2	TRBD1	TRBV3-1/TRBV3-2	ASSLLGQGIDGYT
TRBJ2-2	NA	TRBV11-2	ASRGLGRRRGTGELF